Listed here are 21 T cell receptor beta chains from one sample, sequenced in a study of neoadjuvant anti-PD-1 for oral cavity cancer (dated by TCRdb to the early 2020s). According to the study, the label for this sample's time point signals: before neoadjuvant nivolumab. The receptor library was made with the immunoSEQ multiplex PCR assay. TCRdb provides this immuneACCESS table in a form limited to in-frame rearrangements. Some clones are lacking; in checked studies, under half of them reflect an unresolved V gene, and why the rest are absent is not known. In all, the sample holds around 7,600 clones, and around 50% of those were seen once. The ten biggest clones cover 10% to 15% of the sample. This sample comprised tumor tissue, obtained before nivolumab (anti-PD-1) treatment. The receptors were sampled from a person aged 35 to 85 with oral cavity squamous cell carcinoma.

The chain is built from TRBV11-1 and TRBJ2-7; tentative D call: TRBD2 (6 bases). Per germline, CDR1 SGHAT and CDR2 FQDESV (reference sequence). The CDR3 contains 14 residues. Trimming took off 4 bases at V and 2 bases at J, with 12 bases between the two ends. CDR3 protein: CASSSRDFTYEQYF. The CDR3 DNA reads as TGTGCCAGCAGCTCCCGGGACTTCACCTACGAGCAGTACTTC.

The chain has TRBV29-1 and TRBJ1-2; possibly TRBD1 for D (5 bases). V lost 6 bases to trimming and J lost 4 bases, with 12 bases between them. The CDR3 consists of 12 residues. Germline loops: CDR1 SQVTM, CDR2 ANQGSEA. This CDR3 is CSVRTQGYGYTF. CDR3 DNA sequence: TGCAGCGTACGGACCCAGGGCTATGGCTACACCTTC. Filled out from reference TRBV29-1 and TRBJ1-2, the complete variable domain reads SAVISQKPSRDICQRGTSLTIQCQVDSQVTMMFWYRQQPGQSLTLIATANQGSEATYESGFVIDKFPISRPNLTFSTLTVSNMSPEDSSIYLCSVRTQGYGYTFGSGTRLTVV.

For the CDR3, the DNA is TGTGCCAGCAGCTTAGTTCAACGGAACACTGAAGCTTTCTTT. Residues: CASSLVQRNTEAFF. This chain joins TRBV11-2 and TRBJ1-1, with D uncertain. The germline V gene encodes CDR1 SGHAT and CDR2 FQNNGV. CDR3 length: 14 amino acids. The V gene lost 1 base and the J gene lost 1 base, with 7 bases spanning the gap.

This chain joins TRBV7-9 and TRBJ1-2; D not resolved. The CDR3 consists of 12 residues. V was shortened by 5 bases and J by 4 bases, with 8 bases between the two germline ends. CDR1 is SEHNR and CDR2 is FQNEAQ in the germline V gene (reference sequence). In DNA form, the CDR3 reads TGTGCCAGCAGCCCTAAAGTCTATGGCTACACCTTC. Its protein is CASSPKVYGYTF.

The chain recombines TRBV6-4 with TRBJ2-1; TRBD2 matches 15 bases. Germline V gene data show CDR1 as MRHNA and CDR2 as SNTAGT. Trimming cost V 3 bases and J 8 bases; bases outside gene matches: 2. The CDR3 runs to 15 residues. The chain's CDR3 is CASSDGLAGGHEQFF. In DNA form, the CDR3 reads TGTGCCAGCAGTGATGGACTAGCGGGAGGGCATGAGCAGTTCTTC.

This chain uses TRBV27 with TRBJ1-4; maybe TRBD1 (6 bases). This CDR3 is built from 14 residues. Germline V CDR1 and CDR2: MNHEY, SMNVEV (reference sequence). Trimming stripped 6 bases from V and 7 bases from J, with 15 bases between. The chain's CDR3 is CASSPTGILEKLFF. CDR3 DNA sequence: TGTGCCAGCAGCCCTACAGGGATTCTTGAAAAACTGTTTTTT.

This clone was seen a handful of times. V is TRBV28 and J is TRBJ1-5; no definite D call. This CDR3 is 14 amino acids long. Per germline, CDR1 MDHEN and CDR2 SYDVKM. V lost 2 bases, J lost 6 bases, and 11 bases lay in between. CDR3 DNA sequence: TGTGCCAGCAGTTTAATAGCGGGTGGTCAGCCCCAGCATTTT. Amino acid sequence: CASSLIAGGQPQHF.

The rearrangement uses TRBV7-9 and TRBJ2-1; unclear D gene. The CDR3 totals 14 residues. Germline V CDR1 and CDR2: SEHNR, FQNEAQ (reference sequence). V dropped 1 base and J dropped 4 bases, with 8 bases sitting between them. The CDR3 DNA is TGTGCCAGCAGCTTAGGAGCATTATACAATGAGCAGTTCTTC. Translation gives CASSLGALYNEQFF.

The chain has TRBV30 and TRBJ2-5, with D unresolved. The germline gives CDR1 GTSNPN, CDR2 SVGIG (reference sequence). V was clipped by 3 bases and J by 1 base, with 6 bases between them. The CDR3 is 12 residues long. The CDR3 region is CAWSALQETQYF. The CDR3 nucleotides read TGTGCCTGGAGCGCCCTCCAAGAGACCCAGTACTTC.

The chain employs TRBV4-3 and TRBJ1-1; D is unclear. V lost 2 bases to trimming and J lost 0 bases, with 10 bases between them. This CDR3 has 15 residues. Per the germline V gene, CDR1 is LGHNA and CDR2 is YSLEER. The CDR3 loop reads CASSQTVIMNTEAFF. The CDR3 DNA sequence: TGCGCCAGCAGCCAAACTGTCATCATGAACACTGAAGCTTTCTTT.

The rearrangement uses TRBV4-1 and TRBJ2-3; TRBD1 matches at 7 bases. The CDR3 spans 17 residues. With V trimmed by 1 base and J by 4 bases, 11 bases remained unmatched. Looked up from germline, CDR1 is MGHRA and CDR2 is YSYEKL. The CDR3 nucleotides are TGCGCCAGCAGCCAAGTGGGACAGCACCACGAGGCAGATACGCAGTATTTT. It translates to CASSQVGQHHEADTQYF.

This clone was seen more than once but under ten times. This sequence joins TRBV10-1 and TRBJ2-1; D remains ambiguous. The germline V and J ends were trimmed by 3 bases and 8 bases, with 11 bases remaining between them. The CDR3 is made up of 13 amino acids. The germline V gene encodes CDR1 WNHNN and CDR2 SYGVQD (reference sequence). CDR3 loop: CASSEPGLDEQFF. CDR3 DNA: TGCGCCAGCAGTGAACCAGGCTTAGATGAGCAGTTCTTC.

The chain joins TRBV10-3 to TRBJ2-3; D gene unclear. Trimming pared 3 bases from V and 8 bases from J, leaving 6 bases between. Looked up from germline, CDR1 is ENHRY and CDR2 is SYGVKD. The CDR3 is 11 residues long. CDR3 nucleotides: TGTGCCATCAGTGAAGGTCCTACGCAGTATTTT. This gives the protein CAISEGPTQYF.

The CDR3 DNA reads as TGTGCCAGCAGCGACCGGGACTATTCCTACGAGCAGTACTTC. Translated, it gives CASSDRDYSYEQYF. The gene calls are TRBV11-1 and TRBJ2-7; TRBD2 aligns across 7 bases. The germline CDR1 and CDR2 sequences are SGHAT and FQDESV (reference sequence). This CDR3 has 14 amino acids. V shed 5 bases, J shed 1 base, and the junction held 5 bases outside the gene matches.

The rearrangement uses TRBV6-1 and TRBJ2-3; 10 bases line up with TRBD2. The CDR3 is 19 residues long. J was trimmed by 0 bases and V by 3 bases; bases with no gene match: 12. The germline V gene encodes CDR1 MNHNS and CDR2 SASEGT. The DNA for the CDR3 is TGTGCCAGCAGTGAGCGCGGGGTGGCTAGCGGGGGTAGCACAGATACGCAGTATTTT. Residues: CASSERGVASGGSTDTQYF.

This clone was counted a few times. The V gene is TRBV5-1, the J gene TRBJ2-5; 8 nucleotides match TRBD1. The length of the CDR3 is 12 residues. In germline, CDR1 is SGHRS, CDR2 YFSETQ. Losses at the gene ends were 3 bases for V and 5 bases for J; bases not matched to a gene: 0. For the CDR3, the DNA is TGCGCCAGCAGCTGGGACAGGGAGACCCAGTACTTC. Translation: CASSWDRETQYF.

This clone has a handful of counts. The chain combines TRBV19 with TRBJ2-5; 8 nucleotides agree with TRBD1. This CDR3 is 12 amino acids long. V trimming: 5 bases; J trimming: 4 bases; junction bases outside the gene matches: 0. CDR1 is LNHDA and CDR2 is SQIVND in the germline V gene (reference sequence). CDR3 region: CASSGQGETQYF. In nucleotides, the CDR3 is TGTGCCAGTAGTGGACAGGGAGAGACCCAGTACTTC.

CDR3 DNA: TGTGCCAGCAGCCGACAAGCGGGAGGGCCGGCGTTGTACAATGAGCAGTTCTTC. Translated, it gives CASSRQAGGPALYNEQFF. The chain links TRBV7-2 to TRBJ2-1, with 10 bases matching TRBD2. Germline V CDR1 and CDR2: SGHTA, FQGNSA. The CDR3 consists of 18 residues. The V segment lost 5 bases and the J segment 4 bases; nucleotides outside the gene matches: 14.

V is TRBV11-2 and J is TRBJ2-7; D is possibly TRBD2 (5 bases). There are 14 residues in the CDR3. Germline loops: CDR1 SGHAT, CDR2 FQNNGV. Trimming took 5 bases from V and 7 from J, leaving 18 bases between them. Written as DNA, the CDR3 is TGTGCCAGCAGCCCCGTCGGGAACTCAAGGGAGCAGTACTTC. Protein product: CASSPVGNSREQYF. The full variable domain, its missing parts supplied by reference TRBV11-2 and TRBJ2-7, is EAGVAQSPRYKIIEKRQSVAFWCNPISGHATLYWYQQILGQGPKLLIQFQNNGVVDDSQLPKDRFSAERLKGVDSTLKIQPAKLEDSAVYLCASSPVGNSREQYFGPGTRLTVT.

This clone has only a few counts. The chain is built from TRBV9 and TRBJ2-1; a weak D match, TRBD2 (5 bases). V lost 0 bases and J 4 bases, leaving 11 bases between the germline ends. Germline V lookup: CDR1 SGDLS, CDR2 YYNGEE. CDR3 size: 15 residues. The CDR3 DNA follows: TGTGCCAGCAGCGTAGGGGCTAGCACATACAATGAGCAGTTCTTC. Translating it yields CASSVGASTYNEQFF.

Only a few counts were recorded for this clone. The chain carries TRBV2 and TRBJ2-7; weak D call: TRBD1 (6 bases). V was shortened by 4 bases and J by 3 bases, with 10 bases between the two germline ends. Per germline, CDR1 SNHLY and CDR2 FYNNEI. The CDR3 runs to 13 residues. The CDR3 spells CASSGDTFYEQYF. In DNA, the CDR3 is TGTGCCAGCAGTGGGGACACTTTCTACGAGCAGTACTTC.